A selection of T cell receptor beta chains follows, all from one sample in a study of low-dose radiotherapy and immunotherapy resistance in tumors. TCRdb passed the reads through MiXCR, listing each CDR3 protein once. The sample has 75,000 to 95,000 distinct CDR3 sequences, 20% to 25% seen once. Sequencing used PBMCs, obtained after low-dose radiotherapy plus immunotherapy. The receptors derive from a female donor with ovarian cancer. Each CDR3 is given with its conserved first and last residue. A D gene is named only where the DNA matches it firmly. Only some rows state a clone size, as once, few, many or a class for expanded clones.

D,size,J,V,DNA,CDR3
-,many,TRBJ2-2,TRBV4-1,TGCGCCAGCAGCCGCCCCCTCAGGGACACCGGGGAGCTGTTTTTT,CASSRPLRDTGELFF
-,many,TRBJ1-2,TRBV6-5,TGTGCCACTACCGACCGTGGGCAGGGCTATGGCTACACCTTC,CATTDRGQGYGYTF
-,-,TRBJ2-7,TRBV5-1,TGCGCCAGCAGCTTGTCTCCAGATCCCTACGAGCAGTACTTC,CASSLSPDPYEQYF
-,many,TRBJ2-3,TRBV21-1,TGTGCCAGCACCGGACAGGGGTCGGTAGATACGCAGTATTTT,CASTGQGSVDTQYF
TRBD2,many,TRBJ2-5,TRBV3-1,TGTGCCAGCAGCCTGGCGGGAGGCGCAGAGACCCAGTACTTC,CASSLAGGAETQYF
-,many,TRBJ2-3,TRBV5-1,TGCGCCAGCAGCTTGAGGGCCCCTTCGGGAGCAGATACGCAGTATTTT,CASSLRAPSGADTQYF
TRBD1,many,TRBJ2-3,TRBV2,TGTGCCAGCAGTGAAGCCCCGGGACAGGGGGCTACGCAGTATTTT,CASSEAPGQGATQYF
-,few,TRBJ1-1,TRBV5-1,TGCGCCAGCAGCGTCGACACAGGAGCCCCCCGAGCTTTCTTT,CASSVDTGAPRAFF
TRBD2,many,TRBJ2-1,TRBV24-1,TGTGCCACCAGTGATTCCCTTCACAACCGACTAGCGGGAGAGGGAGGACTCAATGAGCAGTTCTTC,CATSDSLHNRLAGEGGLNEQFF
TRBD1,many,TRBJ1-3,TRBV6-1,TGTGCCAGCAGTCAGGGACAGGGCCAGGCCATATATTTT,CASSQGQGQAIYF
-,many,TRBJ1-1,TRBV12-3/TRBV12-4,TGTGCCAGCAGTCGATCAGGGGACACTGAAGCTTTCTTT,CASSRSGDTEAFF
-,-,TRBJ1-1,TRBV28,TGTGCCAGCAATCCCTTCACGGCCTTCAACACTGAAGCTTTCTTT,CASNPFTAFNTEAFF
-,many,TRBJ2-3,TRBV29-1,TGCAGCGCCATAAGGGCGGGTAGGGGTACAGATACGCAGTATTTT,CSAIRAGRGTDTQYF
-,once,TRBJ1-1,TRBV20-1,TGCAGTGCTAGGAACAGGGTAGGGAACACTGAAGCTTTCTTT,CSARNRVGNTEAFF
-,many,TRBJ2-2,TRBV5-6,-,CASSLQNTGELFFF
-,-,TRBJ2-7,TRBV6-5,TGTGCCAGCAGTTACTCGGGGCTAGCGAGCGAGCAGTACTTC,CASSYSGLASEQYF
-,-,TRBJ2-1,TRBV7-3,TGTGCCAGCAACCCATCTTATTATGAGCAGTTCTTC,CASNPSYYEQFF
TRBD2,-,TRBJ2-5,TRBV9,TGTGCCAGCAGCGCGACTAGCGGGCCACAAGAGACCCAGTACTTC,CASSATSGPQETQYF
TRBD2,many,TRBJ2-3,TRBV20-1,TGCAGTGCTAGGGGAGCGGGACCGGAGCAGGGTACGCAGTATTTT,CSARGAGPEQGTQYF
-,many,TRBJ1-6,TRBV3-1,TGTGCCAGCAGCCACAGGTCCTATAATTCACCCCTCCACTTT,CASSHRSYNSPLHF
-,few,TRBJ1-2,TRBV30,TGTGCCTGGAGTGTAAGGGGAGGGTATGGCTACACCTTC,CAWSVRGGYGYTF
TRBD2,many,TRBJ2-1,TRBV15,TGTGCCACCAGCAGAGAGCTAGCGGGAGTCTCTGAGCAGTTCTTC,CATSRELAGVSEQFF
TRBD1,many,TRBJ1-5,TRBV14,TGTGCCAGCAGCCAAAGGGGGCAGTTGAGCAATCAGCCCCAGCATTTT,CASSQRGQLSNQPQHF
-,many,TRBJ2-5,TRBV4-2,TGTGCCAGCAGCCAAGATAGGCTAGCGGAGACCCAGTACTTC,CASSQDRLAETQYF
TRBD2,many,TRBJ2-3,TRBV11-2,TGTGCCAGCAGCTCCGCCGGGACTAGCGGTAGCACAGATACGCAGTATTTT,CASSSAGTSGSTDTQYF
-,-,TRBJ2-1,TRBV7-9,TGTGCCAACAGCCAAGATGATCGGACTACCCCCTACAATGAGCAGTTCTTC,CANSQDDRTTPYNEQFF
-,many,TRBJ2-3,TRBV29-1,TGCAGCGTTGAAGAGGATGGGGACGACACAGATACGCAGTATTTT,CSVEEDGDDTDTQYF
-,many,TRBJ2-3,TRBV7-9,TGTGCCAGCACCAGGGGTTTCACTCTAAATACGCAGTATTTT,CASTRGFTLNTQYF
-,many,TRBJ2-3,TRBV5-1,TGTGCCAGCAGCTCCGACCGCGGCACAGATACGCAGTATTTT,CASSSDRGTDTQYF
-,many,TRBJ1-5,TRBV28,TGTGCCAGCATCCTAATCGACGGGGGGCCCCAGCATTTT,CASILIDGGPQHF
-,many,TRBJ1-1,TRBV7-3,TGTGCCAGCAGCTTACAGAGGAACACTGAAGCTTTCTTT,CASSLQRNTEAFF
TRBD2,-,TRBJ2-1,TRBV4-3,TGCGCCAGCAGCCAAGATAGGCTAGCGGGTGGGGCGGATGAGCAGTTCTTC,CASSQDRLAGGADEQFF
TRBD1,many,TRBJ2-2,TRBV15,TGTGCCACCAGCAGAGAAAGGGGGCGCACCGGGGAGCTGTTTTTT,CATSRERGRTGELFF
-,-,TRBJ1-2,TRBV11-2,TGTGCCAGCAGCTTTACAGGGTCCTATGGCTACACCTTC,CASSFTGSYGYTF
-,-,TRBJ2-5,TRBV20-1,TGCAGTGCCCTTGACGGGAGAAAGGGGGGGCGAATAGAGACCCAGTACTTC,CSALDGRKGGRIETQYF
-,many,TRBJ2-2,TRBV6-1,TGTGCCAGCAGTGGGGGTAGCAGCACCGGGGAGCTGTTTTTT,CASSGGSSTGELFF
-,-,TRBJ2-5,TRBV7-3,TGTGCCAGCAGCTTAGGCGCGAGGCAAGAGACCCAGTACTTC,CASSLGARQETQYF
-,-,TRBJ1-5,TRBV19,TGTGCCAGTAGTGCGTTGGCCAGGCTGGGAAATCAGCCCCAGCATTTT,CASSALARLGNQPQHF
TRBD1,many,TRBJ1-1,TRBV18,TGTGCCAGCGGAGGGGGCAGAACTGAAGCTTTCTTT,CASGGGRTEAFF
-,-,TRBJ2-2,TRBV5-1,TGCGTCAGCAGCTTGGTAGTCGCGGGCACCGGGGAGCTGTTTTTT,CVSSLVVAGTGELFF
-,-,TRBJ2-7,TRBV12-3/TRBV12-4,TGTGCCAGCAGTACACAACAGGGAGGCGAGCAGTACTTC,CASSTQQGGEQYF
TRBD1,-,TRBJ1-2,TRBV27,TGTGCCAGCAGTTTTTCCCAACGACAGGGAGGTTCTGGCTACACCTTC,CASSFSQRQGGSGYTF
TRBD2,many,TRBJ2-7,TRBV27,TGTGCCAGCAGTTCCACAGGACTAGCGGGAGGGCCTCTTTCCTACGAGCAGTACTTC,CASSSTGLAGGPLSYEQYF
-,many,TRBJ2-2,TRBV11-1,TGTGCCAGCAGCTTCCGCGGCACCGGGGAGCTGTTTTTT,CASSFRGTGELFF
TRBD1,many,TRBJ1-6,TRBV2,TGTGCCAGCACCGGCAGGGGGCGATCCTATAATTCACCCCTCCACTTT,CASTGRGRSYNSPLHF
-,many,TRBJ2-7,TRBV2,TGTGCCAGCAGGGCGTCTCTATTGCACGAGCAGTACTTC,CASRASLLHEQYF
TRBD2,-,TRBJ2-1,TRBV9,TGTGCCAGCAGCGTAGTGGGACTAGCGGGAGCTGCGTCGCAGTTCTTC,CASSVVGLAGAASQFF
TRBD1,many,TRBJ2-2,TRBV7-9,TGTGCCAGCAGACGACAGGGTTCCGGGGAGCTGTTTTTT,CASRRQGSGELFF
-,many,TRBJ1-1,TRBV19,TGTGCCAGTACTAGACAGTGGAACACTGAAGCTTTCTTT,CASTRQWNTEAFF
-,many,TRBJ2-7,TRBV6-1,TGTGCCAGCAGTGATACAGGGAGGTTTGTGGGCTACGAGCAGTACTTC,CASSDTGRFVGYEQYF
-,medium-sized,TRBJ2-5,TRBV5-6,TGTGCCAGCAGCTGGGCCGGGACATTGGGGGAGACCCAGTACTTC,CASSWAGTLGETQYF
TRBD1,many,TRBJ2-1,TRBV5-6,TGTGCCAGCAGCCAAGACAGGGGGTCGCTCGATGAGCAGTTCTTC,CASSQDRGSLDEQFF
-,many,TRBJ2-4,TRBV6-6,TGTGCCAGCAGCACCGGGTCTCTCTGGAACATTCAGTACTTC,CASSTGSLWNIQYF
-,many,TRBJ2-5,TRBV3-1,TGTGCCAGCAGCCAAGACCGTAGGACCCAGTACTTC,CASSQDRRTQYF
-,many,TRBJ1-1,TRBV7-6,TGTGCCAGCAGCCCCGTTTCGCACAGGCCGAACACTGAAGCTTTCTTT,CASSPVSHRPNTEAFF